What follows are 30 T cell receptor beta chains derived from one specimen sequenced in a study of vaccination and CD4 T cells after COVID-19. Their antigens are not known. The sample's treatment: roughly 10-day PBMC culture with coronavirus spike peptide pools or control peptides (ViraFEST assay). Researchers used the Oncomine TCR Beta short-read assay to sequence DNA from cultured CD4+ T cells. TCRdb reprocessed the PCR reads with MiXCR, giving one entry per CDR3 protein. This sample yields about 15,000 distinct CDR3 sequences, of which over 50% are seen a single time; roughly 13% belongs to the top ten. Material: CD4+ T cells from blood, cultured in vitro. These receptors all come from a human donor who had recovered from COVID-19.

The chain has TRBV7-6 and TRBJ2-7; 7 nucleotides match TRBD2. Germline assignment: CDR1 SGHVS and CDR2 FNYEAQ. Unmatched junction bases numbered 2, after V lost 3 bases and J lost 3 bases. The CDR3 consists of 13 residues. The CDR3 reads CASSLTSYYEQYF. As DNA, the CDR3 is TGTGCCAGCAGCTTGACTAGCTACTACGAGCAGTACTTC. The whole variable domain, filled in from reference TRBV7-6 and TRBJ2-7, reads GAGVSQSPRYKVTKRGQDVALRCDPISGHVSLYWYRQALGQGPEFLTYFNYEAQQDKSGLPNDRFSAERPEGSISTLTIQRTEQRDSAMYRCASSLTSYYEQYFGPGTRLTVT.

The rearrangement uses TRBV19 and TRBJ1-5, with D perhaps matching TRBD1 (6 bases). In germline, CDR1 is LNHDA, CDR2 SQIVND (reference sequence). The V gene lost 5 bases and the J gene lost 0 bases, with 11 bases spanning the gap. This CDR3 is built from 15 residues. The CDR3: CASSGRGGSNQPQHF. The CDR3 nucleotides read TGTGCCAGTAGTGGTAGGGGGGGTAGCAATCAGCCCCAGCATTTT.

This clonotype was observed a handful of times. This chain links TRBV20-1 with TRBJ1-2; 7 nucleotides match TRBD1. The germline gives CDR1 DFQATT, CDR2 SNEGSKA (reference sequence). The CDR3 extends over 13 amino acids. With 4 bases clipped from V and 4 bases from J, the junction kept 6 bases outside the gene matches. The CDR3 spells CSANAGTAYGYTF. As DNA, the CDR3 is TGCAGTGCTAACGCCGGGACAGCCTATGGCTACACCTTC.

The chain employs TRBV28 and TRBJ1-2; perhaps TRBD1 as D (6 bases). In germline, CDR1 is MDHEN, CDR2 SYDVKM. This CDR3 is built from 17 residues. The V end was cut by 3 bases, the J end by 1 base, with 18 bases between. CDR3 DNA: TGTGCCAGCAGTTTTAGGGGGTTTGATCGGTATAACTATGGCTACACCTTC. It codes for CASSFRGFDRYNYGYTF.

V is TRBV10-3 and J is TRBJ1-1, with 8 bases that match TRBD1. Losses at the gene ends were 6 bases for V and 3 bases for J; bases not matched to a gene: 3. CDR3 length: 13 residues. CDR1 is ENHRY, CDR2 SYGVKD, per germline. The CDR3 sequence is CAIRETGDTEAFF. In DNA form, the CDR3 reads TGTGCCATCAGGGAGACAGGGGACACTGAAGCTTTCTTT.

The CDR3 here is CASATQTGPNEKLFF. In DNA, the CDR3 is TGTGCCAGCGCCACCCAGACAGGGCCTAATGAAAAACTGTTTTTT. V usage is TRBV6-1 and J usage is TRBJ1-4; 7 bases line up with TRBD1. Germline CDR1 reads MNHNS; CDR2 reads SASEGT. CDR3 size: 15 residues. Unmatched junction bases numbered 9, after V lost 8 bases and J lost 3 bases.

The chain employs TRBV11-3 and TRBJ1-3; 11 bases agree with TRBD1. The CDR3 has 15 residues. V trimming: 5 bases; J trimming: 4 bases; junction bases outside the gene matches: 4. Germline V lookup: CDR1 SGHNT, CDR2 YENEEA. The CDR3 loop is CASSPDRGRGNTIYF. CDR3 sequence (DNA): TGTGCCAGCAGCCCGGACAGGGGGCGCGGAAACACCATATATTTT.

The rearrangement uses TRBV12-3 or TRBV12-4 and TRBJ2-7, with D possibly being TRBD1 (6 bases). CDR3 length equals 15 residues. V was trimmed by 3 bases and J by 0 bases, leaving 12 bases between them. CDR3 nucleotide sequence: TGTGCCAGCAGTTTGGGGGCAGGGAGCTCCTACGAGCAGTACTTC. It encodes CASSLGAGSSYEQYF.

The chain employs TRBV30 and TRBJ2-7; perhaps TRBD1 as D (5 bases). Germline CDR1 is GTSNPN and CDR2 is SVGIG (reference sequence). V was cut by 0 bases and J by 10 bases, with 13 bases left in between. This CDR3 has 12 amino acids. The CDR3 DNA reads TGTGCCTGGAGTGTACTTGGGGCCTTACAGTACTTC. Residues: CAWSVLGALQYF.

CDR3: CASSPGSGSWSQHF. As DNA, the CDR3 is TGTGCCAGCAGTCCCGGCTCAGGGAGTTGGTCCCAGCATTTT. V and J are TRBV27 and TRBJ1-5; a weak D match, TRBD1 (5 bases). The V gene's germline CDR1 is MNHEY and CDR2 SMNVEV (reference sequence). The CDR3 is 14 residues long. Trimming took off 5 bases at V and 11 bases at J, with 19 bases between the two ends.

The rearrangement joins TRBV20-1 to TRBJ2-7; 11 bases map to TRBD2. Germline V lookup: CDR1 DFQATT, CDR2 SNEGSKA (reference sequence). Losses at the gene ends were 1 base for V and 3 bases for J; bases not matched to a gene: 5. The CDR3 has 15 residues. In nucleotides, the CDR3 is TGCAGTGCTAGAGTACTACTAGCGGGAGTCTACGAGCAGTACTTC. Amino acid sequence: CSARVLLAGVYEQYF.

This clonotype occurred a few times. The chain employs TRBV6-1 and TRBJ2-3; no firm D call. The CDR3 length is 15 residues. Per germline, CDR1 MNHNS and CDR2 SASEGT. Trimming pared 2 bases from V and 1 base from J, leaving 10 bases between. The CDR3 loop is CASSESGWGTDTQYF. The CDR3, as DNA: TGTGCCAGCAGTGAAAGTGGGTGGGGCACAGATACGCAGTATTTT.

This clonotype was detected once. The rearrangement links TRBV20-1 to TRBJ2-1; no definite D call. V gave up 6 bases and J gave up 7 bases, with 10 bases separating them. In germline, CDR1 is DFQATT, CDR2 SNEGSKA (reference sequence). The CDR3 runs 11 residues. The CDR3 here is CSAPWWNEQFF. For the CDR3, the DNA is TGCAGTGCCCCTTGGTGGAATGAGCAGTTCTTC.

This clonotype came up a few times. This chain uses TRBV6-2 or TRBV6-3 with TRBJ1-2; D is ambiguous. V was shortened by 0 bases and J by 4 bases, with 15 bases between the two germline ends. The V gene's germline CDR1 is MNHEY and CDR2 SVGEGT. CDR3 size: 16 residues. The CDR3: CASSYSIIGYSYGYTF. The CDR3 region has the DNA TGTGCCAGCAGTTACTCGATAATCGGGTATTCCTATGGCTACACCTTC.

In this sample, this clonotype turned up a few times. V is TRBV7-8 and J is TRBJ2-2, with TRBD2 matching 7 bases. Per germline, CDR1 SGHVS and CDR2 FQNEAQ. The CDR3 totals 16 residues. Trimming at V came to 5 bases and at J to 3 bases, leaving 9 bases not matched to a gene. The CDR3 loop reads CASSQKASGDTGELFF. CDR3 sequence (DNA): TGTGCCAGCAGCCAAAAGGCTAGCGGCGACACCGGGGAGCTGTTTTTT. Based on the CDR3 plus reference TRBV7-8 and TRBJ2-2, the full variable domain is GAGVSQSPRYKVAKRGQDVALRCDPISGHVSLFWYQQALGQGPEFLTYFQNEAQLDKSGLPSDRFFAERPEGSVSTLKIQRTQQEDSAVYLCASSQKASGDTGELFFGEGSRLTVL.

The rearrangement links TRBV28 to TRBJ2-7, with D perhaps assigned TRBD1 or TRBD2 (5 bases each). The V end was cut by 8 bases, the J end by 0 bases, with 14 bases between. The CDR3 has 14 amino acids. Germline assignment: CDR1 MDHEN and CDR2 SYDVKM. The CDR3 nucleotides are TGTGCCAGCGAGGGGCAGAAAAGCTCCTACGAGCAGTACTTC. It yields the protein CASEGQKSSYEQYF.

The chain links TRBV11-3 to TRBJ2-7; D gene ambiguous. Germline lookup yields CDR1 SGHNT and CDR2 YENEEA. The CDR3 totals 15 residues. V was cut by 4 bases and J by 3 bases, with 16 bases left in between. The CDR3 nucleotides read TGTGCCAGCAGCTCGGGTCCTCCTAAGGGCTACGAGCAGTACTTC. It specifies CASSSGPPKGYEQYF.

CDR3 DNA sequence: TGTGCCAGCAGCTTATATGCGAGACCGGACACAGATACGCAGTATTTT. It translates to CASSLYARPDTDTQYF. The rearrangement uses TRBV7-2 and TRBJ2-3; unclear D gene. Germline CDR1 and CDR2: SGHTA and FQGNSA. The CDR3 length is 16 residues. The V end lost 2 bases, the J end lost 2 bases, and 14 bases lay between the germline ends.

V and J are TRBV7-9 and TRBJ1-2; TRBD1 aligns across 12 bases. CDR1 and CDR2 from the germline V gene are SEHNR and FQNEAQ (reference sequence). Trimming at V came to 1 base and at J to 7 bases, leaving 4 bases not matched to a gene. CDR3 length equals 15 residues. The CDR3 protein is CASSLGGQGAIGYTF. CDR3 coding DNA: TGTGCCAGCAGCTTAGGGGGACAGGGGGCGATTGGCTACACCTTC.

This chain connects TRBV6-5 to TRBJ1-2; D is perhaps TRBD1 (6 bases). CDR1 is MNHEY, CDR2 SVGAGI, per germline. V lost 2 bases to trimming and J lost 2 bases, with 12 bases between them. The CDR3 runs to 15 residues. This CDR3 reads CASSYRFDRNYGYTF. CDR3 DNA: TGTGCCAGCAGTTACCGATTCGACAGGAACTATGGCTACACCTTC.

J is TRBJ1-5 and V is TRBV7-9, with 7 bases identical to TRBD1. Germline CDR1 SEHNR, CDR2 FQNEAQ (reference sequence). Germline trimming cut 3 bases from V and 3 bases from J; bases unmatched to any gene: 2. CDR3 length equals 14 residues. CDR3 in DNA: TGTGCCAGCAGCTTGGGGACAGTCAATCAGCCCCAGCATTTT. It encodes CASSLGTVNQPQHF.

The CDR3 nucleotides are TGTGCCAGCAGCCGCGGACGAGGGGGCGCGAACACTGAAGCTTTCTTT. Its protein is CASSRGRGGANTEAFF. This rearrangement joins TRBV12-3 or TRBV12-4 to TRBJ1-1; 7 bases agree with TRBD1. The CDR3 runs to 16 residues. Trimming at V came to 6 bases and at J to 1 base, leaving 11 bases not matched to a gene.

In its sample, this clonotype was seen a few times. CDR3 in DNA: TGCAGTGCAAACTTGCGAGGGGTAGGTCAGCCCCAGCATTTT. Translated, it gives CSANLRGVGQPQHF. The chain employs TRBV20-1 and TRBJ1-5; tentative D call: TRBD1 (5 bases). CDR1 is DFQATT and CDR2 is SNEGSKA in the germline V gene (reference sequence). Trimming stripped 6 bases from V and 6 bases from J, with 18 bases between. This CDR3 has 14 amino acids.

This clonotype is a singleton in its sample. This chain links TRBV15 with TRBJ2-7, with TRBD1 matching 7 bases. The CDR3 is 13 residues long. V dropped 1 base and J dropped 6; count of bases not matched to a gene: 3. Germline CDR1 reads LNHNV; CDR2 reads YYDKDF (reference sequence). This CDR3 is CATSRGRGFEQYF. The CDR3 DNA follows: TGTGCCACCAGCAGAGGCAGGGGGTTCGAGCAGTACTTC.

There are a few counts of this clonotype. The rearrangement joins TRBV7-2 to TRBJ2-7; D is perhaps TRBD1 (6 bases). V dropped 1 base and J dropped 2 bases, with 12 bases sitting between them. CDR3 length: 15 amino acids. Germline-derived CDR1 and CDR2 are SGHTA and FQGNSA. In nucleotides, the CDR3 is TGTGCCAGCAGCTTAGTGGCAGGGGTGGCCTACGAGCAGTACTTC. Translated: CASSLVAGVAYEQYF.

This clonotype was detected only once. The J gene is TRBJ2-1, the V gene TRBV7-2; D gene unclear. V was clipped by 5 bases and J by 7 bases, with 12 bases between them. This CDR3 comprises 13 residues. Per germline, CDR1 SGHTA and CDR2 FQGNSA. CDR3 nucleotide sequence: TGTGCCAGCAGCCTTCGTAGGGTTAATGAGCAGTTCTTC. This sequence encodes CASSLRRVNEQFF.

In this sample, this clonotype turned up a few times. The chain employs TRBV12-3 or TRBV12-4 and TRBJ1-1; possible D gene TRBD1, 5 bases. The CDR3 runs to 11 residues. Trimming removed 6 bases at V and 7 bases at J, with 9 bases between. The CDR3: CASRDRSEAFF. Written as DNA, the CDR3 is TGTGCCAGCAGAGACAGAAGTGAAGCTTTCTTT.

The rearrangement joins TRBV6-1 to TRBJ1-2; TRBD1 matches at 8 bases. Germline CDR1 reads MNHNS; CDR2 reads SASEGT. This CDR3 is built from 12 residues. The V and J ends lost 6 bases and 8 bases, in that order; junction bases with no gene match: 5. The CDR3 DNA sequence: TGTGCCAGCAGGATACAGGGGGGAGGCTACACCTTC. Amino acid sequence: CASRIQGGGYTF.

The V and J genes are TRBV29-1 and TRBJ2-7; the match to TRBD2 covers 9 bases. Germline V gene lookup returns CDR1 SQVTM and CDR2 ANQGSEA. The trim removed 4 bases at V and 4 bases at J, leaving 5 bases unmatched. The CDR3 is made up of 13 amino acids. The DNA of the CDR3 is TGCAGCGTTGTATTGGGACTAGCTTACGAGCAGTACTTC. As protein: CSVVLGLAYEQYF.

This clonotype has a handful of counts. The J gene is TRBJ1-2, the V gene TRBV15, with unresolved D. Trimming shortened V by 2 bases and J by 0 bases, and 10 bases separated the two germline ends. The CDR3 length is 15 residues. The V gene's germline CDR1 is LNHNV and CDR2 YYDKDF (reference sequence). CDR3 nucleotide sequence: TGTGCCACCAGCAGACCCCCCGAAGCTAACTATGGCTACACCTTC. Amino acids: CATSRPPEANYGYTF.